This entry lists 27 T cell receptor beta chains sequenced from one sample in a study of a mutant IDH1 vaccine in newly diagnosed glioma. These receptors have no identified antigens. Described time point: week 11, during vaccination. The study gave 300 ug of mutant IDH1 20-mer peptide per vaccine dose, with topical imiquimod. The protocol was immunoSEQ multiplex PCR, while the TCRdb copy is restricted to in-frame clones and leaves out a portion. Seen here are more than 50,000 clones, roughly 80% observed once, and the top ten hold around 6.5%. Material: PBMCs, obtained from a glioma patient whose treatment included an IDH1 peptide vaccine. Receptors were obtained from a man in his fifties or sixties with glioma.

The chain uses TRBV28 and TRBJ2-5; a possible D gene is TRBD2 (6 bases). Trimming cost V 5 bases and J 2 bases, with 24 bases left between them. CDR1 and CDR2 from the germline V gene are MDHEN and SYDVKM. This CDR3 is 18 amino acids long. CDR3 coding DNA: TGTGCCAGCAGTCAGACACGTGAATCAGCAGCGGGTCAAGAGACCCAGTACTTC. It is translated as CASSQTRESAAGQETQYF. Full variable domain (outside the CDR3, taken from reference TRBV28 and TRBJ2-5): DVKVTQSSRYLVKRTGEKVFLECVQDMDHENMFWYRQDPGLGLRLIYFSYDVKMKEKGDIPEGYSVSREKKERFSLILESASTNQTSMYLCASSQTRESAAGQETQYFGPGTRLLVL.

The chain has TRBV2 and TRBJ2-5, with D tentatively TRBD2 (5 bases). CDR3 length equals 11 residues. Trimming shortened V by 7 bases and J by 2 bases, and 5 bases separated the two germline ends. Germline CDR1 reads SNHLY; CDR2 reads FYNNEI. The CDR3 DNA sequence: TGTGCCAGCACGGGACAAGAGACCCAGTACTTC. Its translation: CASTGQETQYF.

This chain uses TRBV5-6 with TRBJ1-3, with D possibly matching TRBD1 (5 bases). The CDR3 spans 13 residues. Trimming took off 4 bases at V and 7 bases at J, with 12 bases between the two ends. The germline CDR1 and CDR2 sequences are SGHDT and YYEEEE. The CDR3 bases are TGTGCCAGCAGCCAGGGTTGGGCGAACACCATATATTTT. Translation gives CASSQGWANTIYF.

The genes are TRBV2 and TRBJ1-4; D unclear. This CDR3 has 10 residues. The germline gives CDR1 SNHLY, CDR2 FYNNEI. Trimming took off 5 bases at V and 8 bases at J, with 3 bases between the two ends. In nucleotides, the CDR3 is TGTGCCAGCAGTACAGAAAAACTGTTTTTT. Encoded protein: CASSTEKLFF.

The chain is built from TRBV7-8 and TRBJ1-1; D is unresolved. CDR1 and CDR2 from the germline V gene are SGHVS and FQNEAQ. V dropped 3 bases and J dropped 11 bases, with 16 bases sitting between them. CDR3 length equals 13 residues. CDR3 sequence (DNA): TGTGCCAGCAGCTTTGGGCCGCGATCAATGGCTTTCTTT. It encodes CASSFGPRSMAFF. The whole variable domain, filled in from reference TRBV7-8 and TRBJ1-1, reads GAGVSQSPRYKVAKRGQDVALRCDPISGHVSLFWYQQALGQGPEFLTYFQNEAQLDKSGLPSDRFFAERPEGSVSTLKIQRTQQEDSAVYLCASSFGPRSMAFFGQGTRLTVV.

The chain joins TRBV30 to TRBJ1-2; a possible D gene is TRBD1 (5 bases). The CDR3 sequence is 12 residues long. V shed 0 bases and J shed 4 bases, with 6 bases lying between them. Germline V gene data show CDR1 as GTSNPN and CDR2 as SVGIG (reference sequence). CDR3 coding DNA: TGTGCCTGGAGTGTAGGGACCTATGGCTACACCTTC. It is translated as CAWSVGTYGYTF.

CDR3 loop: CASSITSSPSEAFF. As DNA, the CDR3 is TGTGCCAGTAGTATAACCAGCAGCCCTAGTGAAGCTTTCTTT. This chain connects TRBV19 to TRBJ1-1; D unresolved. V was shortened by 2 bases and J by 7 bases, with 14 bases between the two germline ends. CDR1 and CDR2 (germline): LNHDA, SQIVND (reference sequence). CDR3 length: 14 amino acids.

A few counts support this clone. This chain connects TRBV28 to TRBJ1-5; no clear D gene. Germline V CDR1 and CDR2: MDHEN, SYDVKM. V lost 5 bases and J lost 9, with 8 bases in between. The CDR3 consists of 11 residues. CDR3 sequence reads: CASSTRGPQHF. The CDR3 DNA follows: TGTGCCAGCAGTACTCGAGGGCCCCAGCATTTT.

This sequence joins TRBV6-6 and TRBJ1-1; D remains ambiguous. The CDR3 consists of 12 residues. Germline V gene sequence: CDR1 MNHNY, CDR2 SVGAGI (reference sequence). V gave up 2 bases and J gave up 8 bases, with 9 bases separating them. The CDR3 spells CASSYPRSEAFF. In DNA form, the CDR3 reads TGTGCCAGCAGTTACCCGCGCAGCGAAGCTTTCTTT.

This clone appeared a single time. This chain links TRBV15 with TRBJ1-2; D perhaps matches TRBD1 (5 bases). The CDR3 covers 16 residues. CDR1 LNHNV and CDR2 YYDKDF come from the germline V gene (reference sequence). Trimming took 3 bases from V and 3 from J, leaving 17 bases between them. CDR3 DNA: TGTGCCACCAGCAGCCGGGACCCACGGACCGACTATGGCTACACCTTC. As protein: CATSSRDPRTDYGYTF.

J is TRBJ2-3 and V is TRBV5-6; a weak D match, TRBD2 (6 bases). This CDR3 comprises 13 residues. V was pared by 4 bases and J by 6 bases, with 12 bases between. CDR1 and CDR2 (germline): SGHDT, YYEEEE. The CDR3 bases are TGTGCCAGCAGCCCCTGGGGGAGGGATACGCAGTATTTT. Its protein is CASSPWGRDTQYF.

This clone was counted a single time. The chain joins TRBV28 to TRBJ2-1; TRBD1 might be the D (5 bases). The CDR3 length is 12 residues. Germline assignment: CDR1 MDHEN and CDR2 SYDVKM. V was trimmed by 5 bases and J by 11 bases, leaving 13 bases between them. The CDR3 spells CASSQSGFQQFF. CDR3 DNA sequence: TGTGCCAGCAGTCAATCAGGGTTCCAGCAGTTCTTC.

The chain recombines TRBV5-4 with TRBJ2-1; 8 bases line up with TRBD1. J gave up 2 bases and V 0 bases, and 1 base lay outside the gene matches. The CDR3 contains 15 residues. CDR1 and CDR2 (germline): SGHNT, YYREEE (reference sequence). The CDR3 nucleotides are TGTGCCAGCAGCTTGGACAGGGGGACCTACAATGAGCAGTTCTTC. Protein sequence: CASSLDRGTYNEQFF.

Here the CDR3 reads CASSEEGEVYEQYF. The CDR3 coding sequence is TGTGCCAGCAGTGAAGAAGGCGAGGTCTACGAGCAGTACTTC. The rearrangement joins TRBV6-4 to TRBJ2-7; D gene unclear. With 3 bases removed from V and 3 bases from J, the gap between germline ends came to 12 bases. CDR3 size: 14 residues. Germline lookup yields CDR1 MRHNA and CDR2 SNTAGT.

The J gene is TRBJ1-2, the V gene TRBV7-9; no definite D call. Germline CDR1 SEHNR, CDR2 FQNEAQ (reference sequence). Trimming cost V 0 bases and J 7 bases, with 9 bases left between them. The length of the CDR3 is 13 residues. CDR3 in DNA: TGTGCCAGCAGCTTAGCTATGGCCGGTGGCTACACCTTC. This encodes CASSLAMAGGYTF.

The chain is built from TRBV2 and TRBJ1-2, with unresolved D. This CDR3 contains 11 residues. Germline V gives CDR1 SNHLY, CDR2 FYNNEI. Between the trimmed V and J ends, which lost 7 bases and 2 bases, there was a span of 5 bases. The CDR3 DNA is TGTGCCAGCACAAAGAACTATGGCTACACCTTC. Translated: CASTKNYGYTF.

The V and J genes are TRBV9 and TRBJ2-2; D might be TRBD2 (5 bases). The CDR3 is made up of 14 amino acids. CDR1 and CDR2 (germline): SGDLS, YYNGEE. V gave up 4 bases and J gave up 7 bases, with 14 bases separating them. The CDR3 coding sequence is TGTGCCAGCAGCCAAGCCTCGGGGAGCGGGGAGCTGTTTTTT. Protein: CASSQASGSGELFF.

The chain recombines TRBV4-3 with TRBJ1-2, with a weak D call TRBD1 (6 bases). V was cut by 1 base and J by 3 bases, with 15 bases left in between. CDR1 is LGHNA and CDR2 is YSLEER in the germline V gene. CDR3 size: 16 residues. The CDR3: CASSQVHPPGDYGYTF. In nucleotides, the CDR3 is TGCGCCAGCAGCCAAGTTCACCCACCAGGGGACTATGGCTACACCTTC.

This clone has only a few counts. J is TRBJ2-7 and V is TRBV6-1; D is uncertain. The CDR3 loop spans 15 amino acids. Germline CDR1 is MNHNS and CDR2 is SASEGT. Trimming took 6 bases from V and 0 from J, leaving 15 bases between them. The CDR3 loop is CASSPDEQGSYEQYF. The CDR3 DNA sequence: TGTGCCAGCAGCCCAGACGAACAAGGCTCCTACGAGCAGTACTTC.

This clone came up a few times. The J gene is TRBJ1-5, the V gene TRBV19; TRBD1 aligns across 11 bases. V was clipped by 6 bases and J by 6 bases; unmatched bases: 4. Looked up from germline, CDR1 is LNHDA and CDR2 is SQIVND (reference sequence). This CDR3 has 14 residues. The CDR3 is CASRRTGGGQPQHF. The CDR3 bases are TGTGCCAGTAGAAGGACAGGGGGCGGTCAGCCCCAGCATTTT.

This clone appeared a single time. The genes are TRBV4-1 and TRBJ1-2; 9 nucleotides match TRBD1. J was trimmed by 6 bases and V by 4 bases; bases with no gene match: 9. The CDR3 extends over 15 amino acids. Germline V CDR1 and CDR2: MGHRA, YSYEKL. CDR3: CASSLTLQGADGYTF. The DNA for the CDR3 is TGCGCCAGCAGCCTCACCCTACAGGGGGCGGATGGCTACACCTTC.

This chain joins TRBV25-1 and TRBJ2-1; TRBD2 aligns across 10 bases. CDR1 and CDR2 (germline): MGHDK, SYGVNS. The CDR3 sequence is 15 residues long. The junction had 9 bases not matched to a gene; V was cut back by 6 bases and J by 7 bases. The CDR3 DNA sequence: TGTGCCAGCAGGCAAACTAGCGGGATTGGGAATGAGCAGTTCTTC. It codes for CASRQTSGIGNEQFF.

The CDR3 bases are TGTGCCAGCAAGGAGCGGGAGTCCAATGAGCAGTTCTTC. It yields the protein CASKERESNEQFF. The chain has TRBV2 and TRBJ2-1; 8 bases fit TRBD2. With V trimmed by 7 bases and J by 6 bases, 5 bases remained unmatched. Germline CDR1 reads SNHLY; CDR2 reads FYNNEI. The CDR3 extends over 13 amino acids.

This chain uses TRBV7-8 with TRBJ1-5; D is perhaps TRBD1 (5 bases). Germline V gene data show CDR1 as SGHVS and CDR2 as FQNEAQ. V lost 11 bases and J lost 5, with 13 bases in between. CDR3 size: 12 residues. Here the CDR3 reads CAAGVGDQPQHF. The DNA of the CDR3 is TGTGCCGCAGGAGTAGGGGATCAGCCCCAGCATTTT.

The genes are TRBV6-6 and TRBJ1-1; TRBD1 matches at 7 bases. The CDR3 has 14 residues. The J segment lost 6 bases and the V segment lost 1 base, leaving 5 bases of the junction unmatched. Germline CDR1 is MNHNY and CDR2 is SVGAGI (reference sequence). The CDR3 DNA reads TGTGCCAGCAGTTACTACCAGGGGGGAGCTGAAGCTTTCTTT. Amino acids: CASSYYQGGAEAFF.

The chain is built from TRBV5-1 and TRBJ1-6; D is ambiguous. The CDR3 is 14 residues long. From germline, CDR1 is SGHRS and CDR2 YFSETQ. Trimming removed 1 base from V and 8 bases from J, with 10 bases in between. The DNA for the CDR3 is TGCGCCAGCAGCTTGAACAGCGTAGATTCACCCCTCCACTTT. Protein sequence: CASSLNSVDSPLHF.

The chain links TRBV28 to TRBJ2-2; D is unresolved. Deletions cut 6 bases from V and 7 bases from J, with 12 bases between. This CDR3 spans 13 amino acids. Per the germline V gene, CDR1 is MDHEN and CDR2 is SYDVKM. The CDR3 nucleotides read TGTGCCAGCAGGGAAGGAAGAGGCGGGGAGCTGTTTTTT. Amino acid sequence: CASREGRGGELFF.